The 28 T cell receptor beta chains below all came from one sample that was sequenced in a study of tumor-infiltrating lymphocytes in primary liver carcinoma. The authors made TCR beta cDNA from about 500 ng total RNA with a constant-region primer. Three nested multiplex PCR rounds, a slightly modified ARM-PCR method, built the TCR beta libraries. The first two PCR rounds used TRBV1-TRBV30 primers with a Cbeta primer, approximately 10 cycles each. TCRdb re-called the multiplex PCR reads through MiXCR, storing one row per CDR3 protein. The sample has under 110,000 distinct CDR3 sequences, around two thirds seen once. The roughly 18-32 mg bulk tissue piece was not sorted before simultaneous RNA and DNA extraction. Sequencing was done on a sample of liver tumor tissue from sampling region 2. The subset is: tumor region T2, inferior pole. The receptors stem from an older woman with primary liver carcinoma and hepatitis B virus infection.

This clonotype occurred a few times. This may be a read error: a much more frequent sequence differs by one nucleotide. This CDR3 fails to terminate in the conserved phenylalanine or tryptophan, so it likely reflects a read error. The rearrangement joins TRBV10-2 to TRBJ2-7; 11 bases align to TRBD2. This CDR3 comprises 15 residues. After removal of 6 bases from V and 5 bases from J, the junction contained 9 bases not matched to a gene. Germline CDR1 is WSHSY and CDR2 is SAAADI. The CDR3 DNA follows: TGCGCCAGCAGACTAGCGGGAGCCCCAAGAGACGAGCAGTACTCC. Its protein is CASRLAGAPRDEQYS.

As for this clonotype: A much bigger clone sits one base away, suggesting this may be a read error. The J gene is TRBJ2-3, the V gene TRBV30; D unresolved. The length of the CDR3 is 13 residues. Germline lookup yields CDR1 GTSNPN and CDR2 SVGIG (reference sequence). The CDR3 sequence is CAWSGISTDAQYF. The CDR3 DNA follows: TGTGCCTGGAGTGGAATAAGCACAGATGCGCAGTATTTT.

This clonotype appeared many times. V usage is TRBV6-1 and J usage is TRBJ1-5; 8 nucleotides align to TRBD1. Trimming at V came to 3 bases and at J to 5 bases, leaving 12 bases not matched to a gene. Germline CDR1 reads MNHNS; CDR2 reads SASEGT. The CDR3 is made up of 17 amino acids. The CDR3 here is CASSDRGTRDRYQPQHF. The CDR3 DNA follows: TGTGCCAGCAGTGATCGCGGGACCCGGGACAGGTATCAGCCCCAGCATTTT.

As to this clonotype: This clone may be a read error of a much larger clone one base away. The chain joins TRBV7-9 to TRBJ2-1; D ambiguous. The CDR3 spans 13 residues. Germline V gene data show CDR1 as SEHNR and CDR2 as FQNEAQ (reference sequence). Here the CDR3 DNA reads TGTGCCATCAGCTTGATGGCCTACAATGAGCAGTTCTTC. As protein: CAISLMAYNEQFF.

As concerns this clonotype: As the CDR3 is not closed by the conserved phenylalanine or tryptophan, this likely results from a read error. The chain uses TRBV25-1 and TRBJ1-4, with D unclear. V gave up 3 bases and J gave up 8 bases, with 13 bases separating them. The CDR3 contains 14 residues. The germline V gene encodes CDR1 MGHDK and CDR2 SYGVNS. The chain's CDR3 is CASSEGGRFEKLFL. In DNA, the CDR3 is TGTGCCAGCAGTGAGGGAGGCCGCTTCGAAAAACTGTTTTTA.

Notes on this clonotype: A much larger clone differs from this one at a single base, so this may be a read error. V usage is TRBV7-8 and J usage is TRBJ2-7; tentatively, D is TRBD1 (6 bases). The CDR3 runs to 12 residues. V lost 9 bases and J 6 bases, leaving 15 bases between the germline ends. Germline CDR1 and CDR2: SGHVS and FQNEAQ. In DNA form, the CDR3 reads TGTGCCAGAAGCCCCGGACAGCTCGAGCAGTACTTC. Encoded protein: CARSPGQLEQYF.

About this clonotype itself: At one of its ends the junction is not consistent with the germline gene, which may arise from a read error. This chain connects TRBV6-2 or TRBV6-3 to TRBJ2-5, with 11 bases matching TRBD2. The CDR3 is made up of 16 amino acids. Germline CDR1 reads MNHEY; CDR2 reads SVGEGT. CDR3 nucleotide sequence: TGTGCCAGCAGTACTGGACTAGCGGGTGAACAAGATACCCAGTACTTC. Its translation is CASSTGLAGEQDTQYF.

Concerning this clonotype: At one end, the junction sequence differs from germline, possibly due to a read error. The genes are TRBV11-2 and TRBJ1-2, with D perhaps matching TRBD1 (5 bases). CDR1 and CDR2 from the germline V gene are SGHAT and FQNNGV. This CDR3 contains 17 residues. CDR3 amino acids: CVSSLYPIRALRYGYTF. The CDR3 nucleotides are TGTGTCAGCAGCTTATATCCGATCAGGGCGCTGCGCTATGGTTACACCTTC. The full variable domain, completed using reference TRBV11-2 and TRBJ1-2, is EAGVAQSPRYKIIEKRQSVAFWCNPISGHATLYWYQQILGQGPKLLIQFQNNGVVDDSQLPKDRFSAERLKGVDSTLKIQPAKLEDSAVYLCVSSLYPIRALRYGYTFGSGTRLTVV.

The chain is built from TRBV11-2 and TRBJ2-1, with TRBD2 as a possible D gene (6 bases). This CDR3 is 13 amino acids long. CDR1 SGHAT and CDR2 FQNNGV come from the germline V gene. V lost 5 bases and J 12 bases, leaving 17 bases between the germline ends. The CDR3 coding sequence is TGTGCCAGCAGCAGGACTAACGGGGCAGGGCAGTTCTTC. This encodes CASSRTNGAGQFF.

Notes on this clonotype: This likely comes from a read error, as the CDR3 has no conserved phenylalanine or tryptophan at its end. This rearrangement joins TRBV30 to TRBJ1-5; D is undetermined. The V gene's germline CDR1 is GTSNPN and CDR2 SVGIG (reference sequence). This CDR3 contains 16 residues. The CDR3 spells CVWSRFGPDSNQPQHL. The CDR3 nucleotides are TGTGTCTGGAGTAGGTTCGGACCAGATAGCAATCAGCCCCAGCATCTT.

This sequence joins TRBV28 and TRBJ1-5; no clear D gene. There are 12 residues in the CDR3. Germline V gene sequence: CDR1 MDHEN, CDR2 SYDVKM. Trimming shortened V by 6 bases and J by 5 bases, and 8 bases separated the two germline ends. CDR3 loop: CASRDRYQPQHF. The DNA of the CDR3 is TGTGCCAGCAGAGACCGTTATCAGCCCCAGCATTTT.

With regard to this clonotype: At one of its ends the junction is not consistent with the germline gene, which may arise from a read error. The CDR3 loop reads CRVEGGKAEAFF. The CDR3 DNA sequence: TGCAGGGTTGAGGGGGGGAAGGCCGAGGCTTTCTTT. The chain couples TRBV29-1 to TRBJ1-1; D perhaps matches TRBD1 (6 bases). The germline CDR1 and CDR2 sequences are SQVTM and ANQGSEA. The CDR3 sequence is 12 residues long.

With respect to this clonotype: It may be a read error: a sequence one base away is much more abundant. The V and J genes are TRBV30 and TRBJ1-6; D gene uncertain. The CDR3 runs 15 residues. Germline CDR1 and CDR2: GTSNPN and SVGIG (reference sequence). The germline V and J ends were trimmed by 0 bases and 2 bases, with 8 bases remaining between them. CDR3 in DNA: TGTGCCTGGAGTGTACGTGACCCCTATAATTCACCCCTCCACTTT. Translating gives CAWSVRDPYNSPLHF.

As for this clonotype: One junction end disagrees with the germline gene, perhaps due to a read error. V is TRBV6-5 and J is TRBJ2-2; no clear D gene. Germline assignment: CDR1 MNHEY and CDR2 SVGAGI. This CDR3 is built from 13 residues. The CDR3 sequence is CASKFPYARELFF. The CDR3 region has the DNA TGTGCTAGCAAGTTCCCTTATGCCAGGGAGCTGTTTTTT.

This clonotype was recorded many times. The chain recombines TRBV6-1 with TRBJ2-7, with 7 bases fitting TRBD1. This CDR3 spans 13 amino acids. Germline CDR1 MNHNS, CDR2 SASEGT. J lost 0 bases, V lost 8 bases, and 4 bases had no gene match. The CDR3 here is CASDREISYEQYF. In DNA form, the CDR3 reads TGTGCCAGCGACAGGGAGATCTCCTACGAGCAGTACTTC.

Comments on this clonotype: An end of the junction differs from the germline gene, which may be a read error. CDR3 DNA sequence: TGTGCCAGCAAGATTGGCAGGACTAGCGTCGCAGATATGCAGTATTTT. Encoded protein: CASKIGRTSVADMQYF. This rearrangement joins TRBV28 to TRBJ2-3; 9 positions match TRBD2. Germline V gene lookup returns CDR1 MDHEN and CDR2 SYDVKM. This CDR3 has 16 amino acids. The full variable domain, with the rest looked up from reference TRBV28 and TRBJ2-3, is DVKVTQSSRYLVKRTGEKVFLECVQDMDHENMFWYRQDPGLGLRLIYFSYDVKMKEKGDIPEGYSVSREKKERFSLILESASTNQTSMYLCASKIGRTSVADMQYFGPGTRLTVL.

Notes on this clonotype: The junction and the germline gene differ at one end; a read error may be behind it. The rearrangement joins TRBV5-8 to TRBJ2-1, with 8 bases that match TRBD2. The CDR3 extends over 17 amino acids. Looked up from germline, CDR1 is SGHTS and CDR2 is YDEGEE. In nucleotides, the CDR3 is TGTGCCAACAGCCGCTCGGCGGGGGGTGGCTCCTACAATGAGCAGTTCTTC. Amino acids: CANSRSAGGGSYNEQFF.

This clonotype was seen many times. This rearrangement joins TRBV6-4 to TRBJ2-3; the D gene is possibly TRBD1 (5 bases). V gave up 2 bases and J gave up 0 bases, with 9 bases separating them. Germline loops: CDR1 MRHNA, CDR2 SNTAGT. The CDR3 spans 15 residues. The CDR3 reads CASSDSAGSTDTQYF. DNA for the CDR3: TGTGCCAGCAGTGACAGTGCAGGGAGCACAGATACGCAGTATTTT.

Notes on this clonotype: The germline gene is not matched at one end of the junction; a read error may be the cause. The chain employs TRBV20-1 and TRBJ1-6; 12 nucleotides line up with TRBD1. Germline V gives CDR1 DFQATT, CDR2 SNEGSKA (reference sequence). This CDR3 comprises 15 residues. This chain's CDR3 is CSAPGTGGSNTPLHF. DNA of the CDR3: TGCAGTGCTCCCGGGACAGGGGGCTCTAATACACCCCTCCACTTT.

This clonotype was seen a single time. A junction end diverges from the germline sequence, so it may reflect a read error. V usage is TRBV11-2 and J usage is TRBJ2-3; the match to TRBD1 covers 12 bases. This CDR3 spans 14 amino acids. The germline V gene encodes CDR1 SGHAT and CDR2 FQNNGV. The CDR3: CANSLGTGGDMQYF. The CDR3 nucleotides are TGTGCTAACAGCTTGGGGACAGGGGGCGATATGCAGTATTTT. Variable domain in full (rest from reference TRBV11-2 and TRBJ2-3): EAGVAQSPRYKIIEKRQSVAFWCNPISGHATLYWYQQILGQGPKLLIQFQNNGVVDDSQLPKDRFSAERLKGVDSTLKIQPAKLEDSAVYLCANSLGTGGDMQYFGPGTRLTVL.

The chain combines TRBV19 with TRBJ1-2; possibly TRBD1 for D (5 bases). V lost 5 bases to trimming and J lost 4 bases, with 23 bases between them. CDR3 length equals 17 residues. Germline V gene lookup returns CDR1 LNHDA and CDR2 SQIVND (reference sequence). The CDR3 DNA is TGTGCCAGTAGTCGCGCGGCAGGATTGGCAGGGAGCTATGGCTACACCTTC. This encodes CASSRAAGLAGSYGYTF.

V is TRBV6-2 or TRBV6-3 and J is TRBJ2-1; maybe TRBD1 (5 bases). The CDR3 consists of 12 residues. The germline gives CDR1 MNHEY, CDR2 SVGEGT. CDR3 in DNA: TGTGGCAGGGTGACTGCAAGCAATGAGCAGTTCTTC. Translation gives CGRVTASNEQFF.

This clonotype was counted a single time. This could be a read error, since a much larger clone is one nucleotide away. The V and J genes are TRBV5-1 and TRBJ2-7, with D perhaps being TRBD1 or TRBD2 (5 bases each). The germline V gene encodes CDR1 SGHRS and CDR2 YFSETQ. The CDR3 length is 15 residues. The DNA of the CDR3 is TGCGCCAGCAGCTTGAGGGACGTATCGGGCTACGAGGAGTACTTC. Translated, it gives CASSLRDVSGYEEYF.

The table lists this clonotype with many counts. The V call is TRBV12-3 or TRBV12-4, the J call TRBJ2-7; 7 positions agree with TRBD2. This CDR3 contains 14 residues. V was clipped by 6 bases and J by 3 bases; unmatched bases: 8. The CDR3 region has the DNA TGTGCCAGCAGAGTAAGCGGGGACCACTACGAGCAGTACTTC. Translation: CASRVSGDHYEQYF.

V gene TRBV6-5 combines with J gene TRBJ1-5, with TRBD1 matching over 8 bases. With 6 bases clipped from V and 8 bases from J, the junction kept 12 bases outside the gene matches. Germline V CDR1 and CDR2: MNHEY, SVGAGI. The CDR3 has 15 residues. CDR3 in amino acids: CASSQTGGHAKPQHF. CDR3 in DNA: TGTGCCAGCAGCCAAACAGGGGGGCATGCGAAGCCCCAGCATTTT.

Regarding this clonotype: The conserved phenylalanine or tryptophan is not found at the CDR3 terminus, so this likely reflects a read error. The gene calls are TRBV11-2 and TRBJ1-1; D possibly corresponds to TRBD1 (6 bases). Germline CDR1 is SGHAT and CDR2 is FQNNGV. The CDR3 loop spans 15 amino acids. The CDR3 DNA sequence: TGTACCAGCAGCCGCCCTGCCGGGGGGCGGACTGAAGCTTTCTTA. Translation: CTSSRPAGGRTEAFL.

The rearrangement joins TRBV6-5 to TRBJ2-1; possibly TRBD1 for D (5 bases). This CDR3 has 16 amino acids. Germline-derived CDR1 and CDR2 are MNHEY and SVGAGI. Trimming shortened V by 5 bases and J by 0 bases, and 14 bases separated the two germline ends. For the CDR3, the DNA is TGTGCCAGCAGTGCCAGGACAATATACTCCTACAATGAGCAGTTCTTC. It translates to CASSARTIYSYNEQFF.

In the case of this clonotype: A read error may explain this, as a much larger clone is one base away. The rearrangement joins TRBV5-5 to TRBJ1-5; TRBD1 matches at 7 bases. Gene TRBJ2-3 matches the end of the DNA better, so the J call may be wrong. The CDR3 spans 15 residues. In germline, CDR1 is SGHKS, CDR2 YYEKEE (reference sequence). CDR3 in amino acids: CASSFRGQENQPQYF. Written as DNA, the CDR3 is TGTGCCAGCAGCTTCCGAGGACAGGAGAATCAGCCCCAGTATTTT.